The source of this T cell receptor beta chain is a study of CD8 T cells in ankylosing spondylitis. Worth noting for this clonotype: Antigen unknown.

Molecular-barcoded quantitative 5'-RACE produced these TCR beta libraries. TCRdb re-called the 5' RACE reads through MiXCR, storing one row per CDR3 protein. Among a few hundred thousand distinct CDR3 sequences listed, around 8% were seen once. Study results and limitations: Disease-linked clones bore a CD8+ phenotype, appearing relatively rarely in peripheral blood. Certain motif variants had earlier appeared in reactive arthritis synovial fluid and blood. Ankylosing spondylitis blood seemed to carry a telltale TCR beta motif made of about 8 highly homologous variants.

Germline trimming cut 0 bases from V and 4 bases from J; bases unmatched to any gene: 9. The CDR3 sequence is 17 residues long. Germline assignment: CDR1 SGDLS and CDR2 YYNGEE. This receptor was identified in a male donor with ankylosing spondylitis. The genes are TRBV9 and TRBJ2-2; 7 nucleotides match TRBD2. Sequencing was performed on blood, either unsorted or a sorted T cell fraction (not recorded which). CDR3 sequence (DNA): TGTGCCAGCAGCGTAGATCATGCGGGAGTCGGCACCGGGGAGCTGTTTTTT. Translating it yields CASSVDHAGVGTGELFF.